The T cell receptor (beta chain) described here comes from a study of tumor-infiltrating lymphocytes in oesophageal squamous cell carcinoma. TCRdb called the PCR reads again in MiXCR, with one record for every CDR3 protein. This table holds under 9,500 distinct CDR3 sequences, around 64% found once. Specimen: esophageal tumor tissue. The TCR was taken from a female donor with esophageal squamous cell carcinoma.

CDR3: CASSLSGGTDTQYF. CDR3 nucleotides: TGTGCCAGCAGCTTGAGCGGGGGCACAGATACGCAGTATTTT. The chain uses TRBV7-3 and TRBJ2-3, with 7 bases aligning to TRBD2. Germline CDR1 reads SGHTA; CDR2 reads FQGTGA. This CDR3 has 14 residues. V was pared by 3 bases and J by 1 base, with 1 base of the junction left unmatched.